This record covers a single T cell receptor beta chain. This sample was taken from a study of OX40 agonist ivuxolimab in advanced cancers. Study at large: Patient treatment consisted of intravenous ivuxolimab administration every 2 weeks at 0.01 to 10 mg/kg.

Repertoires were generated with immunoSEQ multiplex PCR, while TCRdb's copy carries only in-frame clones and drops some. The sample has 100,000 or so clones; less than 95% are singletons. CDR1 and CDR2 (germline): LNHDA, SQIVND (reference sequence). This CDR3 has 15 amino acids. V trimming: 3 bases; J trimming: 2 bases; junction bases outside the gene matches: 2. This clonotype was obtained from an adult with an advanced solid tumor such as melanoma, head and neck, liver or kidney cancer. The sample in question was CD4+ or CD8+ T cells sorted from blood, obtained in a trial of the OX40 agonist ivuxolimab. V gene TRBV19 combines with J gene TRBJ2-7; TRBD2 agrees at 12 bases. For the CDR3, the DNA is TGTGCCAGTAGTATGGGACTAGCGGGTCCCTACGAGCAGTACTTC. Protein product: CASSMGLAGPYEQYF.